These 12 T cell receptor beta chains came from one sample sequenced in a study. Each CDR3 protein is one row after TCRdb ran MiXCR on the RT-PCR reads. The repertoire includes hundreds of thousands of distinct CDR3 sequences, 12% to 15% of them detected once, and 3.6% sits in the top ten. The material sequenced was memory CD4+ T cells from blood. The receptors derive from a female donor in good health, serving as a healthy control.

This clonotype has ten or more counts. J is TRBJ2-5 and V is TRBV7-2; 7 bases line up with TRBD1. Germline V gene data show CDR1 as SGHTA and CDR2 as FQGNSA. With 5 bases clipped from V and 5 bases from J, the junction kept 8 bases outside the gene matches. The CDR3 totals 14 residues. CDR3 loop: CASSLTGQGETQYF. The CDR3, as DNA: TGTGCCAGCAGCCTGACAGGGCAGGGGGAGACCCAGTACTTC. Full variable domain (rest looked up from reference TRBV7-2 and TRBJ2-5): GAGVSQSPSNKVTEKGKDVELRCDPISGHTALYWYRQSLGQGLEFLIYFQGNSAPDKSGLPSDRFSAERTGGSVSTLTIQRTQQEDSAVYLCASSLTGQGETQYFGPGTRLLVL.

This clonotype was detected ten times or more. This chain links TRBV7-2 with TRBJ1-5; possible D gene TRBD1, 6 bases. Germline-derived CDR1 and CDR2 are SGHTA and FQGNSA. Trimming stripped 0 bases from V and 7 bases from J, with 13 bases between. The CDR3 has 15 amino acids. CDR3 in DNA: TGTGCCAGCAGCTTAGCTTCACAGGGAGGACAGCCCCAGCATTTT. This sequence encodes CASSLASQGGQPQHF.

The chain couples TRBV7-2 to TRBJ1-5; 7 bases map to TRBD1. Per the germline V gene, CDR1 is SGHTA and CDR2 is FQGNSA. V lost 5 bases to trimming and J lost 4 bases; unmatched junction nucleotides: 5. The CDR3 contains 14 residues. The CDR3 region is CASSTTGMNQPQHF. The CDR3, as DNA: TGTGCCAGCAGCACGACAGGGATGAATCAGCCCCAGCATTTT.

The V gene is TRBV5-6, the J gene TRBJ2-7; D not resolved. Germline-derived CDR1 and CDR2 are SGHDT and YYEEEE. The CDR3 length is 14 residues. V lost 4 bases, J lost 2 bases, and 13 bases lay in between. The CDR3 DNA reads TGTGCCAGCAGCCTTCTGACAAGGACCTACGAGCAGTACTTC. Translation: CASSLLTRTYEQYF.

To note about this clonotype: One base away lies a much larger clone, so this may be a sequencing read error. The chain joins TRBV5-5 to TRBJ1-1; D gene unclear. Germline V lookup: CDR1 SGHKS, CDR2 YYEKEE (reference sequence). The V end was cut by 4 bases, the J end by 8 bases, with 18 bases between. CDR3 length: 14 residues. CDR3 amino acids: CASSPSVTWAEAFF. The CDR3 nucleotides read TGTGCCAGCAGCCCATCGGTGACTTGGGCCGAAGCTTTCTTT.

This clonotype was observed a few times. The chain links TRBV29-1 to TRBJ1-1, with 8 bases aligning to TRBD1. Germline CDR1 reads SQVTM; CDR2 reads ANQGSEA. CDR3 length: 14 amino acids. V lost 6 bases to trimming and J lost 1 base; unmatched junction nucleotides: 7. The chain's CDR3 is CSVKTGVGNTEAFF. The CDR3 nucleotides read TGCAGCGTCAAGACAGGGGTAGGGAACACTGAAGCTTTCTTT.

This clonotype was detected only a few times. The chain combines TRBV3-1 with TRBJ1-3, with a possible D match to TRBD1 (5 bases). CDR3 length equals 15 residues. Per the germline V gene, CDR1 is LGHDT and CDR2 is YNNKEL (reference sequence). The ends were cut back, 5 bases at V and 4 bases at J, with 15 bases in the middle. CDR3 protein: CASSSSGTVGNTIYF. For the CDR3, the DNA is TGTGCCAGCAGCTCCTCCGGGACCGTCGGAAACACCATATATTTT.

There are a few counts of this clonotype. V is TRBV12-5 and J is TRBJ1-3; D is unresolved. CDR3 size: 15 residues. Per the germline V gene, CDR1 is LGHNT and CDR2 is FRNRAP. The V end was cut by 3 bases, the J end by 0 bases, with 9 bases between. DNA for the CDR3: TGTGCTAGTGGTTTCCTACAGAGCTCTGGAAACACCATATATTTT. It translates to CASGFLQSSGNTIYF.

The genes are TRBV9 and TRBJ2-1, with 7 bases aligning to TRBD2. The length of the CDR3 is 16 residues. Germline CDR1 and CDR2: SGDLS and YYNGEE. V trimming: 0 bases; J trimming: 2 bases; junction bases outside the gene matches: 5. The CDR3 DNA follows: TGTGCCAGCAGCGTAGGGGGGGAGGGTACCTACAATGAGCAGTTCTTC. Translated: CASSVGGEGTYNEQFF.

This clonotype was observed a few times. V usage is TRBV25-1 and J usage is TRBJ2-5; 9 bases are shared with TRBD2. CDR3 length equals 16 residues. CDR1 and CDR2 from the germline V gene are MGHDK and SYGVNS. V trimming: 3 bases; J trimming: 5 bases; junction bases outside the gene matches: 10. This CDR3 reads CASSELLAGVFETQYF. CDR3 DNA: TGTGCCAGCAGTGAGCTCTTAGCGGGAGTATTTGAGACCCAGTACTTC.

This clonotype occurred many times. The chain couples TRBV5-1 to TRBJ2-5; D might be TRBD1 or TRBD2, each matching 6 bases. The V and J ends lost 4 bases and 6 bases respectively, with 16 bases between them. The CDR3 has 14 amino acids. The germline V gene has CDR1 SGHRS and CDR2 YFSETQ. The CDR3 DNA sequence: TGCGCCAGCAGCACGGAGGGCAGGGGCAAGACCCAGTACTTC. It encodes CASSTEGRGKTQYF.

The chain has TRBV10-3 and TRBJ2-3, with TRBD2 as a possible D gene (5 bases). CDR3 size: 13 residues. From germline, CDR1 is ENHRY and CDR2 SYGVKD. The V end lost 2 bases, the J end lost 6 bases, and 9 bases lay between the germline ends. CDR3 protein: CAISEASRDTQYF. CDR3 DNA sequence: TGTGCCATCAGTGAGGCTAGCAGGGATACGCAGTATTTT.